The rows below give T cell receptor beta chains drawn from one sample of a study of blood T cells in healthy people across ages. Using its own MiXCR run on the 5' RACE reads, TCRdb lists one record per CDR3 protein. In the table there are 700,000 or so distinct CDR3 sequences, over 40% of which are singletons. The material sequenced was blood. All receptors come from a man aged 80 or over in good health. Each CDR3 is given with its conserved first and last residue. D genes are given only for firm matches. Some rows mark clone size as missing; the rest say once, few, many or name a class of expanded clone.

d_call	v_call	clone_size	j_call	cdr3_nt	cdr3_aa
TRBD2	TRBV6-2/TRBV6-3	NA	TRBJ2-7	TGTGCCACCTCAGGACTAGCGTGGGACGAGCAGTACTTC	CATSGLAWDEQYF
TRBD1	TRBV20-1	many	TRBJ2-7	TGCAGTGCTAGAGCTCAACAGGGGTTTAACGACGAGCAGTACTTC	CSARAQQGFNDEQYF
NA	TRBV20-1	few	TRBJ2-1	TGCAGTGCTAGAGGGCCTGGGGGGATTTTGAATGAGCAGTTCTTC	CSARGPGGILNEQFF
TRBD2	TRBV30	few	TRBJ2-1	TGTGCCTACTCACTAGCGAATGAGCAGTTCTTC	CAYSLANEQFF
NA	TRBV4-3	NA	TRBJ2-5	TGCGCCAGCAGCCAAGATTCTTATCGGGGGAGGCATGAGCAGTACTTC	CASSQDSYRGRHEQYF
TRBD1	TRBV2	NA	TRBJ1-2	TGTGCCAGCTTCATGGACAGGGTCGGCTATGGCTACACCTTC	CASFMDRVGYGYTF
NA	TRBV9	few	TRBJ2-1	TGTGCCAGCAGCGTAGAGGCGGGACAGCTTTCCTACAATGAGCAGTTCTTC	CASSVEAGQLSYNEQFF
NA	TRBV3-1	NA	TRBJ1-5	TGTGCCAGCAGTCAAGAACCGGGTCGGAACAATCAGCCCCAGCATTTT	CASSQEPGRNNQPQHF
NA	TRBV7-9	NA	TRBJ1-4	TGTGCCAGCAGTTCCTCCACGGGTTTTAATGAAAAACTGTTTTTT	CASSSSTGFNEKLFF
NA	TRBV10-1	NA	TRBJ2-3	TGCGCCAGCAGTGAGTCCAGGACCAGCACAGATACGCAGTATTTT	CASSESRTSTDTQYF
NA	TRBV2	many	TRBJ2-3	TGTGCCAGCAGTGAAGTAGAAGGCCCAACAGATACGCAGTATTTT	CASSEVEGPTDTQYF
TRBD1	TRBV29-1	few	TRBJ2-7	TGCAGCGTGGGGACAGCTATTACCTACGAGCAGTACTTC	CSVGTAITYEQYF
TRBD2	TRBV10-1	few	TRBJ2-7	TGCGCCAGCAGTGAGTCGGCGGGAGGTAAGAATGAGCAGTACTTC	CASSESAGGKNEQYF